These 2 T cell receptor beta chains came from one sample sequenced in a study of HIV-infected patients and healthy controls. All unsorted peripheral T cells were captured because whole blood was used without fractionation. Alpha and beta constant-region primers primed reverse transcription of 400 to 650 ng RNA. Each of the alpha and beta chains got its own library through chain-specific third strand synthesis with indices. MiXCR was run by TCRdb on the 5' RACE reads, yielding one entry per CDR3 protein. Altogether approximately 18,000 distinct CDR3 sequences are present, around 9.3% being singletons, with the ten largest covering about 2.6%. The sequencing sample was made of blood. The receptor set was obtained from an adult in good health.

The CDR3 here is CASSSSGSPDTQYF. The CDR3 DNA reads as TGTGCCAGCAGCTCTAGCGGGAGCCCAGATACGCAGTATTTT. The J gene is TRBJ2-3, the V gene TRBV7-9; 10 bases agree with TRBD2. Germline assignment: CDR1 SEHNR and CDR2 FQNEAQ (reference sequence). The junction had 2 bases not matched to a gene; V was cut back by 4 bases and J by 4 bases. This CDR3 comprises 14 residues.

This clonotype was recorded at least ten times. The chain uses TRBV27 and TRBJ2-1, with 12 bases fitting TRBD2. The CDR3 is 17 amino acids. J gave up 5 bases and V 0 bases, and 5 bases lay outside the gene matches. Germline V gene lookup returns CDR1 MNHEY and CDR2 SMNVEV (reference sequence). CDR3: CASSLSGRTSGDNEQFF. The CDR3 region has the DNA TGTGCCAGCAGTTTATCAGGGCGGACTAGCGGGGACAATGAGCAGTTCTTC.